This TCR beta chain was identified in a study of blood T cell repertoires in COVID-19. Study as a whole: COVID-19 samples, acute and convalescent, were from the United States, Italy and Spain.

Germline CDR1 and CDR2: SGHRS and YFSETQ. V was shortened by 0 bases and J by 7 bases, with 10 bases between the two germline ends. The CDR3 sequence is 14 residues long. TCRdb's copy holds only in-frame clones and misses some; the assay was immunoSEQ multiplex PCR. The data contain approximately 210,000 clones, roughly 87% of them singletons. Remarks on this clone: Other nucleotide sequences in the sample specify the same CDR3.

Sequences were obtained from peripheral blood. The TCR comes from a man in his forties with active or convalescent COVID-19. This rearrangement joins TRBV5-1 to TRBJ1-4; tentatively, D is TRBD1 (5 bases). The CDR3, as DNA: TGCGCCAGCAGCTTGGGTCAGGGAGGTGAAAAACTGTTTTTT. Translated: CASSLGQGGEKLFF.